The present TCR beta chain was sequenced within a study of beta chain features in type 1 diabetes. In its sample, this clone was seen a few times. The antigen remains unidentified. CD45RO/CCR7/CD25/CD127/CD95/CD27 separated CD4+ naive, central memory, regulatory and stem cell-like memory cells by sorting. General study points: In type 1 diabetes patients, VDJ junctions had fewer insertions; deletions at these junctions were more frequent. In every one of the four CD4+ subsets, TCRB CDR3s were moderately but significantly shorter in Type 1 diabetes patients. The naive, central memory and Treg TCRB repertoires of patients appeared to be more similar to one another than those of healthy donors. Small HLA sub-analyses could not settle whether HLA shapes TCRB rearrangement.

Reverse transcription of all isolated RNA meant that expressed TCRB transcripts were sequenced. Method: immunoSEQ multiplex PCR; TCRdb's copy keeps in-frame clones and lacks some. The sample contains some 17,000 clones, around 70% of which appear only once. The CDR3 runs to 15 residues. Germline V gene data show CDR1 as LNHDA and CDR2 as SQIVND (reference sequence). The V segment lost 5 bases and the J segment 4 bases; nucleotides outside the gene matches: 6. This TCR was recovered from a man aged 25-40 years with type 1 diabetes. The chain employs TRBV19 and TRBJ2-1, with 9 nucleotides matching TRBD1. Material for sequencing was stem cell memory CD4+ T cells from blood. The CDR3 DNA reads as TGTGCCAGTAGTCCGGACAGGGGCCAATACAATGAGCAGTTCTTC. It specifies CASSPDRGQYNEQFF.